One and the same sample provided the 15 T cell receptor beta chains below, sequenced in a study of T cell responses to AZD1222 COVID-19 vaccine. Profiling relied on immunoSEQ multiplex PCR, and the TCRdb table lists in-frame clones only, not all of them. The sample comprises 140,000 to 150,000 clones, 80% to 95% of which are singletons, and roughly 3% rests with the top ten. Source: peripheral blood, taken 28 days after the second AZD1222 dose. These receptors came from an adult who received the AZD1222 COVID-19 vaccine.

V and J are TRBV12-3 or TRBV12-4 and TRBJ1-1; 9 bases map to TRBD1. The length of the CDR3 is 13 residues. J was trimmed by 10 bases and V by 5 bases; bases with no gene match: 8. This CDR3 reads CASSPRTGVVAFF. In nucleotides, the CDR3 is TGTGCCAGCAGTCCCCGGACAGGGGTTGTAGCTTTCTTT.

This clone showed up just once. The chain carries TRBV19 and TRBJ1-3; D is undetermined. The V gene's germline CDR1 is LNHDA and CDR2 SQIVND (reference sequence). V lost 5 bases to trimming and J lost 3 bases, with 11 bases between them. CDR3 length equals 14 residues. CDR3 in DNA: TGTGCCAGTAGTCGAGGTATTCGTGGAAACACCATATATTTT. Protein: CASSRGIRGNTIYF.

V usage is TRBV29-1 and J usage is TRBJ2-7, with D tentatively TRBD2 (6 bases). Trimming took off 4 bases at V and 3 bases at J, with 7 bases between the two ends. Germline V gives CDR1 SQVTM, CDR2 ANQGSEA. The CDR3 loop spans 11 amino acids. The CDR3 is CSVGEVYEQYF. CDR3 nucleotides: TGCAGCGTTGGGGAGGTCTACGAGCAGTACTTC.

The rearrangement uses TRBV7-2 and TRBJ1-6; D gene ambiguous. Trimming took 1 base from V and 4 from J, leaving 8 bases between them. CDR3 length: 15 residues. Germline loops: CDR1 SGHTA, CDR2 FQGNSA. CDR3 nucleotide sequence: TGTGCCAGCAGCTTAGATGTTACGTATAATTCACCCCTCCACTTT. It specifies CASSLDVTYNSPLHF.

The V call is TRBV21-1, the J call TRBJ1-4; no check of the table's D call, TRBD1, against the DNA was made. TRBV21-1 is a documented pseudogene. The CDR3 spans 16 residues. CDR3 amino acids: CASSLCRGTGDEKLFF. In DNA, the CDR3 is TGTGCCAGCAGCCTCTGTAGAGGGACAGGGGACGAAAAACTGTTTTTT.

In its sample, this clone was seen a few times. This chain connects TRBV6-5 to TRBJ1-1, with D unclear. The V and J ends lost 2 bases and 1 base respectively, with 2 bases between them. This CDR3 is 12 amino acids long. CDR1 is MNHEY and CDR2 is SVGAGI in the germline V gene. CDR3 loop: CASSYRNTEAFF. The CDR3 DNA is TGTGCCAGCAGTTACAGGAACACTGAAGCTTTCTTT.

The chain joins TRBV19 to TRBJ2-2; TRBD1 matches at 8 bases. The CDR3 extends over 14 amino acids. V shed 7 bases and J 6 bases; nucleotides not matched to a gene: 7. The V gene's germline CDR1 is LNHDA and CDR2 SQIVND (reference sequence). The CDR3 bases are TGTGCCAGTACCGACAGGGGAAGGGCCGGGGAGCTGTTTTTT. Translation gives CASTDRGRAGELFF.

This clone was seen once. The genes are TRBV28 and TRBJ1-2; 10 nucleotides line up with TRBD1. The germline V gene has CDR1 MDHEN and CDR2 SYDVKM. J lost 3 bases, V lost 6 bases, and 1 base had no gene match. The CDR3 contains 13 residues. CDR3 amino acids: CASRTGGYYGYTF. The CDR3 DNA is TGTGCCAGCAGGACAGGGGGCTACTATGGCTACACCTTC.

The chain recombines TRBV7-2 with TRBJ1-2; 10 nucleotides align to TRBD1. Trimming took 5 bases from V and 3 from J; bases not matched to a gene: 6. The germline CDR1 and CDR2 sequences are SGHTA and FQGNSA. The CDR3 has 15 amino acids. The CDR3 nucleotides are TGTGCCAGCAGCAGATCCGGGACAGGGGACTATGGCTACACCTTC. Translating it yields CASSRSGTGDYGYTF.

CDR3 sequence reads: CSVGGPSGQPQHF. CDR3 DNA: TGCAGCGTTGGGGGACCGTCCGGTCAGCCCCAGCATTTT. The chain carries TRBV29-1 and TRBJ1-5, with D tentatively TRBD1 (5 bases). CDR3 length equals 13 residues. From germline, CDR1 is SQVTM and CDR2 ANQGSEA. V was cut by 4 bases and J by 6 bases, with 13 bases left in between.

The genes are TRBV10-3 and TRBJ1-2, with D perhaps matching TRBD1 (6 bases). With 3 bases removed from V and 4 bases from J, the gap between germline ends came to 15 bases. The V gene's germline CDR1 is ENHRY and CDR2 SYGVKD. The CDR3 sequence is 15 residues long. The CDR3 loop reads CAISENTGSGYGYTF. CDR3 DNA sequence: TGTGCCATCAGTGAAAACACAGGGTCTGGCTATGGCTACACCTTC.

The chain joins TRBV19 to TRBJ2-3; D perhaps matches TRBD2 (5 bases). V shed 3 bases and J shed 4 bases, with 14 bases lying between them. The CDR3 consists of 15 residues. Germline CDR1 reads LNHDA; CDR2 reads SQIVND (reference sequence). DNA for the CDR3: TGTGCCAGTAGTATGGCGGGTAGAGGCGCAGATACGCAGTATTTT. It encodes CASSMAGRGADTQYF.

The V call is TRBV18, the J call TRBJ1-5; 7 bases fit TRBD1. Germline V gene data show CDR1 as KGHSH and CDR2 as LQKENI. CDR3 length: 14 amino acids. The V and J ends lost 8 bases and 4 bases, in that order; junction bases with no gene match: 8. Here the CDR3 reads CASDAGTANQPQHF. The DNA for the CDR3 is TGTGCCAGCGACGCCGGGACAGCTAATCAGCCCCAGCATTTT.

The J gene is TRBJ2-2, the V gene TRBV19, with 9 bases that match TRBD1. The CDR3 length is 16 residues. Germline trimming cut 5 bases from V and 5 bases from J; bases unmatched to any gene: 9. Germline-derived CDR1 and CDR2 are LNHDA and SQIVND (reference sequence). CDR3 bases: TGTGCCAGTAGTTTACAGGGGGCGCGTAATACCGGGGAGCTGTTTTTT. It specifies CASSLQGARNTGELFF.

The chain has TRBV4-3 and TRBJ2-7; D possibly corresponds to TRBD1 (5 bases). The V and J ends lost 5 bases and 5 bases respectively, with 19 bases between them. Germline-derived CDR1 and CDR2 are LGHNA and YSLEER. This CDR3 region has 15 residues. The CDR3 spells CASSAQTQGGNEQYF. CDR3 DNA: TGCGCCAGCAGCGCCCAGACTCAGGGTGGGAACGAGCAGTACTTC.